A selection of T cell receptor beta chains follows, all from one sample in a study of early T cells in non-severe SARS-CoV-2 infection. TCRdb used MiXCR to reprocess the 5' RACE reads, holding one entry per CDR3 protein. The repertoire holds about 48,000 distinct CDR3 sequences, with 7% to 9% as singletons. What was sequenced was whole blood. The receptors stem from an adult who was a healthcare worker with PCR-confirmed SARS-CoV-2 infection or an uninfected control (not recorded which). CDR3s include the opening cysteine and the closing phenylalanine or tryptophan.

v_call,j_call,cdr3_aa
TRBV12-3/TRBV12-4,TRBJ2-4,CASSAPSLGAKNIQYF
TRBV11-2,TRBJ2-5,CASTGEETQYF
TRBV5-4,TRBJ1-2,CASSLSRASNYGYTF
TRBV6-2/TRBV6-3,TRBJ2-7,CASSYSGRGSSYEQYF
TRBV2,TRBJ2-7,CASRGDSSEQYF
TRBV6-6,TRBJ2-2,CATKGTLAYTGELFF
TRBV21-1,TRBJ2-1,CASSNMPMLDEQFF
TRBV20-1,TRBJ2-1,CSARGLGHEQFF
TRBV10-3,TRBJ2-7,CAIRDATYEQYF
TRBV5-6,TRBJ1-5,CASSLGDRGDQPQHF
TRBV6-5,TRBJ2-1,CATTTRGAFEQFF
TRBV29-1,TRBJ2-7,CSVERQESSNEQYF
TRBV27,TRBJ2-1,CASSFRPDSYNEQFF
TRBV25-1,TRBJ1-1,CASSASTGGRTEAFF
TRBV3-1,TRBJ1-2,CASSQVSRGIYGYTF
TRBV28,TRBJ2-6,CASSLIYSSGANVLTF
TRBV20-1,TRBJ1-1,CSATTTGSKAFF
TRBV6-4,TRBJ2-3,CASSERSTDTQYF
TRBV20-1,TRBJ2-2,CSARDLDTGELFF
TRBV6-2/TRBV6-3,TRBJ1-1,CASSSTGTHREGTEAFF
TRBV10-2,TRBJ1-5,CASSPTGINQPQHF
TRBV14,TRBJ1-1,CASSPYSGNTEAFF
TRBV30,TRBJ1-1,CAWRGFVNTEAFF
TRBV7-8,TRBJ2-1,CASSNSRVYNEQFF
TRBV20-1,TRBJ2-2,CSALTDTGELFF
TRBV28,TRBJ1-5,CASSLAKGHNQPQHF
TRBV12-3/TRBV12-4,TRBJ2-7,CASSLAGTGQYEQYF
TRBV11-2,TRBJ2-7,CASSVAGTGYEQYF
TRBV2,TRBJ2-2,CASSHHRGGATGELFF
TRBV27,TRBJ1-5,CASRSNREGNQPQHF
TRBV29-1,TRBJ2-7,CSATGQSYEQYF
TRBV29-1,TRBJ2-1,CSVDFGRNEQFF
TRBV14,TRBJ2-1,CASSPTYNEQFF
TRBV29-1,TRBJ2-3,CSVDDNTDTQYF
TRBV12-3/TRBV12-4,TRBJ1-5,CASSFAGWYQPQHF
TRBV5-4,TRBJ1-6,CASSSGQASSYNSPLHF
TRBV27,TRBJ2-5,CASSVSRDPGETQYF
TRBV5-4,TRBJ2-1,CASSSSGTGLNEQFF
TRBV7-2,TRBJ1-1,CASSFPGQFPEAFF
TRBV11-2,TRBJ1-1,CASSLRDRSSSTEAFF
TRBV25-1,TRBJ2-7,CASSEWGNSYEQYF
TRBV10-2,TRBJ1-1,CASSDSLEAFF
TRBV11-2,TRBJ2-1,CASSLTGDNEQFF
TRBV7-2,TRBJ1-1,CASSFTGVMNTEAFF
TRBV4-1,TRBJ1-1,CASSQGTGVVFPEAFF
TRBV10-1,TRBJ1-5,CASSESRGDRGPNSNQPQHF
TRBV28,TRBJ1-1,CAIRAAEAFF
TRBV12-2,TRBJ1-3,CASRPGQSENTIYF
TRBV30,TRBJ1-1,CAWTTGDYTEAFF
TRBV7-9,TRBJ1-1,CASSSPGQGTEAFF
TRBV28,TRBJ2-7,CASGAQVEAEQYF
TRBV7-9,TRBJ2-6,CASSLVGSMTGANVLTF
TRBV12-3/TRBV12-4,TRBJ2-1,CASLMGLVIDEQFF
TRBV2,TRBJ2-5,CASRDTGTTETQYF
TRBV4-1,TRBJ1-5,CASSQDGTGANQPQHF
TRBV28,TRBJ2-4,CASSFPDRGGLAKNIQYF
TRBV18,TRBJ1-3,CASSVKETGNTIYF